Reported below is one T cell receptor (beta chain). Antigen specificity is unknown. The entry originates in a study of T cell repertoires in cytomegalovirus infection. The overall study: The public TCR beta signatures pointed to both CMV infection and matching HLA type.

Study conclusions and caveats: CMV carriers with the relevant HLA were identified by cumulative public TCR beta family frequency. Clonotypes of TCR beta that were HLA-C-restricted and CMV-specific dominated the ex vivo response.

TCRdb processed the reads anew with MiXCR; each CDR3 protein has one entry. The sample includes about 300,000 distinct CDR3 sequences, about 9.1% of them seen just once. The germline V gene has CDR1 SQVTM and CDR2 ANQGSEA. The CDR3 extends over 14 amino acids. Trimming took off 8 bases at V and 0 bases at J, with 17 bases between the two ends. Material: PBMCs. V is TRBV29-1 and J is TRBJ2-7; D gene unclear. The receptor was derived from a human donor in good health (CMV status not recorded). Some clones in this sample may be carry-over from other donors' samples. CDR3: CSPSRDASSYEQYV. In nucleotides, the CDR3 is TGCAGCCCCTCTCGAGACGCCAGCTCCTACGAGCAGTACGTC.